Listed below are T cell receptor beta chains from one sample, sequenced in a study of T cells in Graves' hyperthyroidism and ophthalmopathy. TCRdb independently ran MiXCR on the multiplex PCR reads; one entry per CDR3 protein. The data show roughly 170,000 distinct CDR3 sequences, with over 15% seen just once and roughly 28% held by the top ten. Material for sequencing was blood. Source of these receptors: a woman aged 45-59 years with Graves' hyperthyroidism. Both conserved end residues are part of each CDR3. D genes are given only for firm matches. Where a row states a size, it is once, few, many or the class of an expanded clone; other rows omit it.

>TRBJ1-1|-|many|TRBV20-1
CSAQPHTGRTEAFF
TGCAGTGCTCAACCCCACACAGGGAGGACTGAAGCTTTCTTT
>TRBJ2-1|-|-|TRBV10-3
CAISEGTLTYNEQFF
TGTGCCATCAGTGAAGGGACCCTAACCTACAATGAGCAGTTCTTC
>TRBJ2-3|-|many|TRBV12-3/TRBV12-4
CASSNPTNRVAGFSDTQYF
TGTGCCAGCAGCAACCCCACCAACAGGGTGGCGGGTTTCTCAGATACGCAGTATTTT
>TRBJ1-4|-|many|TRBV5-8
CASSNEEDEKLFF
TGTGCCAGCAGTAACGAGGAAGACGAAAAACTGTTTTTT
>TRBJ2-1|-|many|TRBV20-1
CSARDHGRSNEQFF
TGCAGTGCTAGAGATCACGGTCGATCCAATGAGCAGTTCTTC
>TRBJ1-3|-|few|TRBV12-3/TRBV12-4
CTSSLPVGSSGNTIYF
TGTACCAGCAGTCTACCCGTGGGGAGCTCTGGAAACACCATATATTTT
>TRBJ1-1|-|-|TRBV19
CASIPGGNTEAFF
TGTGCCAGTATCCCGGGGGGTAACACTGAAGCTTTCTTT
>TRBJ2-3|-|many|TRBV2
CASSPILFTPTDTQYF
TGTGCCAGCAGTCCTATCCTATTTACCCCCACAGATACGCAGTATTTT
>TRBJ1-1|-|many|TRBV20-1
CSARTRNTEAFF
TGCAGTGCTAGAACCAGGAACACTGAAGCTTTCTTT
>TRBJ1-1|-|many|TRBV12-3/TRBV12-4
CASSFFPTGNTEAFF
TGTGCCAGCAGTTTCTTCCCCACGGGGAACACTGAAGCTTTCTTT
>TRBJ2-7|-|many|TRBV19
CATLVRQNYEQYF
TGTGCCACCCTGGTAAGACAGAACTACGAGCAGTACTTC
>TRBJ2-5|-|many|TRBV7-8
CASSSQGFWETQYF
TGTGCCAGCAGCTCCCAGGGTTTTTGGGAGACCCAGTACTTC
>TRBJ2-1|-|-|TRBV2
CASSESSLGSGNEQFF
TGTGCCAGCAGTGAATCCAGTCTAGGATCGGGTAATGAGCAGTTCTTC
>TRBJ2-1|TRBD1|many|TRBV5-5
CASSLGTGEMNEQFF
TGTGCCAGCAGCTTGGGGACAGGGGAAATGAATGAGCAGTTCTTC
>TRBJ1-1|TRBD1|many|TRBV11-2
CASSLRTGAEAFF
TGTGCCAGCAGCCTCCGGACAGGGGCTGAAGCTTTCTTT
>TRBJ2-7|TRBD2|many|TRBV20-1
CSARDPLAGSAEQYF
TGCAGTGCTAGAGACCCACTAGCGGGGTCCGCCGAGCAGTACTTC
>TRBJ2-7|-|-|TRBV6-2/TRBV6-3
CASSLQGIVNEQYF
TGTGCCAGCAGTTTACAGGGAATAGTGAACGAGCAGTACTTC
>TRBJ1-1|TRBD1|many|TRBV19
CASSIGRQGRTAEAFF
TGTGCCAGTAGTATTGGCCGACAGGGGAGGACGGCTGAAGCTTTCTTT
>TRBJ2-2|-|few|TRBV7-8
CASSLAFRSGELFF
TGTGCCAGCAGCTTAGCGTTCCGTTCGGGGGAGCTGTTTTTT
>TRBJ1-6|-|many|TRBV5-6
CASSLAGGSGSPLHF
TGTGCCAGCAGCTTGGCCGGGGGGAGCGGATCACCCCTCCACTTT
>TRBJ2-7|-|many|TRBV20-1
CSASQPDYEQYF
TGCAGTGCTAGTCAGCCCGACTACGAGCAGTACTTC
>TRBJ1-1|-|many|TRBV6-1
CASSDPRGLNTEAFF
TGTGCCAGCAGTGACCCGAGAGGGTTAAACACTGAAGCTTTCTTT
>TRBJ1-6|-|many|TRBV9
CASSPAQGGSPLHF
TGTGCCAGCAGCCCGGCCCAGGGAGGTTCACCCCTCCACTTT
>TRBJ1-5|-|few|TRBV4-1
CASSQDGQGLNNQPQHF
TGCGCCAGCAGCCAAGATGGGCAGGGCTTGAACAATCAGCCCCAGCATTTT
>TRBJ2-2|TRBD2|many|TRBV2
CASRRASGGQTGELFF
TGTGCCAGCAGACGGGCTAGCGGGGGGCAGACCGGGGAGCTGTTTTTT
>TRBJ1-4|-|-|TRBV6-1
CASSEQGSVNNEKLFF
TGTGCCAGCAGTGAGCAGGGGAGCGTGAATAATGAAAAACTGTTTTTT
>TRBJ1-2|TRBD1|many|TRBV20-1
CSARGTGDPNDGYTF
TGCAGTGCTAGAGGTACAGGGGATCCTAACGATGGCTACACCTTC
>TRBJ2-5|-|many|TRBV19
CASRSRGGQETQYF
TGTGCCAGTAGATCCCGAGGGGGCCAAGAGACCCAGTACTTC
>TRBJ1-1|TRBD1|many|TRBV6-6
CASSYSQGVWGNTEAFF
TGTGCCAGCAGTTACTCGCAGGGGGTATGGGGAAACACTGAAGCTTTCTTT
>TRBJ1-2|TRBD1|medium-sized|TRBV20-1
CSARVGQSHYGYTF
TGCAGTGCTAGAGTGGGACAGTCCCACTATGGCTACACCTTC
>TRBJ1-5|-|many|TRBV20-1
CSASSPPGGTRQPQHF
TGCAGTGCTAGTAGCCCCCCGGGCGGGACAAGGCAGCCCCAGCATTTT
>TRBJ1-5|-|many|TRBV12-3/TRBV12-4
CASSFWADNQPQHF
TGTGCCAGCAGTTTTTGGGCAGACAATCAGCCCCAGCATTTT
>TRBJ2-5|-|many|TRBV5-6
CASSLGPVQETQYF
TGTGCCAGCAGCTTGGGCCCAGTCCAAGAGACCCAGTACTTC
>TRBJ2-7|TRBD2|-|TRBV10-3
CAISESRREDLDEQYF
TGTGCCATCAGTGAGTCGCGGCGGGAGGATCTCGACGAGCAGTACTTC
>TRBJ1-1|-|many|TRBV19
CASTLGGSEAFF
TGTGCCAGTACCCTGGGAGGCTCTGAAGCTTTCTTT
>TRBJ2-3|TRBD2|few|TRBV7-2
CASSFLLAGGVGTDTQYF
TGTGCCAGCAGCTTTTTGTTAGCGGGGGGAGTGGGGACAGATACGCAGTATTTT
>TRBJ2-5|TRBD2|-|TRBV11-2
CASSPGGGVRETQYF
TGTGCCAGCAGCCCCGGGGGGGGGGTTCGAGAGACCCAGTACTTC
>TRBJ1-3|-|-|TRBV5-6
CASSLKGYTIYF
TGTGCCAGCAGCTTGAAGGGTTACACCATATATTTT
>TRBJ1-1|-|many|TRBV20-1
CSARYGTNTEAFF
TGCAGTGCTAGATACGGTACGAACACTGAAGCTTTCTTT
>TRBJ1-2|-|-|TRBV5-1
CASSLNPQGIYGYTF
TGCGCCAGCAGCTTAAATCCACAGGGAATCTATGGCTACACCTTC
>TRBJ2-3|TRBD1|many|TRBV2
CASTRQGSTDTQYF
TGTGCCAGCACTAGACAGGGGAGCACAGATACGCAGTATTTT
>TRBJ1-1|-|many|TRBV7-2
CASSTGRILMNTEAFF
TGTGCCAGCAGCACGGGACGCATTCTCATGAACACTGAAGCTTTCTTT
>TRBJ1-2|-|many|TRBV20-1
CSARESRVSYGYTF
TGCAGTGCTAGAGAATCCAGGGTTAGCTATGGCTACACCTTC
>TRBJ2-2|-|many|TRBV7-2
CASSPSLWGSGELFF
TGTGCCAGCAGCCCGTCCCTTTGGGGGTCCGGGGAGCTGTTTTTT
>TRBJ2-3|TRBD2|-|TRBV18
CASSPPGLAGPDTQYF
TGTGCCAGCTCACCTCCGGGACTAGCGGGACCTGATACGCAGTATTTT
>TRBJ2-5|-|-|TRBV6-1
CASISGARETQYF
TGTGCCAGCATCTCAGGGGCACGGGAGACCCAGTACTTC
>TRBJ2-1|TRBD1|many|TRBV5-6
CASSLWTGNEQFF
TGTGCCAGCAGCCTGTGGACAGGGAATGAGCAGTTCTTC
>TRBJ1-1|-|many|TRBV11-1
CASSRRRAEAFF
TGTGCCAGCAGCCGACGAAGGGCTGAAGCTTTCTTT
>TRBJ2-7|TRBD1|many|TRBV6-1
CASRLYRDRGYEQYF
TGTGCCAGCAGACTATACCGGGACAGGGGGTACGAGCAGTACTTC
>TRBJ1-2|TRBD1|few|TRBV29-1
CSVEAAGGFLRNYGYTF
TGCAGCGTTGAGGCGGCAGGGGGGTTTTTAAGGAACTATGGCTACACCTTC
>TRBJ1-6|-|many|TRBV7-3
CASSFGGVSPLHF
TGTGCCAGCAGCTTTGGGGGGGTATCACCCCTCCACTTT
>TRBJ1-6|-|-|TRBV28
CASSFVGMAPLHF
TGTGCCAGCAGTTTCGTGGGTATGGCACCCCTCCACTTT
>TRBJ2-3|-|-|TRBV9
CASSVVGRGVTDTQYF
TGTGCCAGCAGCGTAGTTGGCCGAGGGGTGACAGATACGCAGTATTTT
>TRBJ1-1|TRBD1|-|TRBV11-2
CASRRQGDTEAFF
TGTGCCAGCAGGCGACAGGGAGACACTGAAGCTTTCTTT